The 2 T cell receptor beta chains listed next were all sequenced from one sample in a study of shared clonotypes between healthy human individuals. Clones were read by immunoSEQ multiplex PCR, and TCRdb kept only the in-frame ones, dropping some. Of roughly 2.5 million clones listed, around 90% are singletons. Material for sequencing was naive CD4+ T cells sorted from blood. Subset defined: CD45RA+ positively selected. The receptors shown here come from a man younger than 35 in good health.

J is TRBJ1-1 and V is TRBV19; D is possibly TRBD1 (5 bases). V gave up 2 bases and J gave up 4 bases, with 8 bases separating them. The length of the CDR3 is 13 residues. In germline, CDR1 is LNHDA, CDR2 SQIVND (reference sequence). The CDR3 nucleotides are TGTGCCAGTAGTATACAGGGTAGCACTGAAGCTTTCTTT. This translates into CASSIQGSTEAFF.

The CDR3 loop is CASSLAASGFYNEQFF. The CDR3 DNA reads TGCGCCAGCAGCTTGGCGGCTAGCGGGTTTTACAATGAGCAGTTCTTC. This chain links TRBV5-1 with TRBJ2-1; TRBD2 aligns across 8 bases. The germline V gene encodes CDR1 SGHRS and CDR2 YFSETQ. The CDR3 totals 16 residues. J gave up 4 bases and V 0 bases, and 6 bases lay outside the gene matches.